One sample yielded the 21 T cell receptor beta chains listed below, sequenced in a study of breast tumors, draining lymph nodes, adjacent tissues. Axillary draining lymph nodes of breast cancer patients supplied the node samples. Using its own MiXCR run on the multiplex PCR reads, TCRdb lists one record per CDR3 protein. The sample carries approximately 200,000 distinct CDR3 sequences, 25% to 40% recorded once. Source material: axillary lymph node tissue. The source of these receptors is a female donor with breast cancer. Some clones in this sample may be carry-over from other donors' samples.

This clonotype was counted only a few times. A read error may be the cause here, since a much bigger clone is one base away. CDR3 sequence (DNA): TGCAGTGCTAGAACTAGCGGCTTAAACACTGAGCAGTTCTTC. Its translation is CSARTSGLNTEQFF. The chain uses TRBV20-1 and TRBJ2-1, with TRBD2 matching 8 bases. The length of the CDR3 is 14 residues. J gave up 9 bases and V 2 bases, and 9 bases lay outside the gene matches. Germline V CDR1 and CDR2: DFQATT, SNEGSKA (reference sequence).

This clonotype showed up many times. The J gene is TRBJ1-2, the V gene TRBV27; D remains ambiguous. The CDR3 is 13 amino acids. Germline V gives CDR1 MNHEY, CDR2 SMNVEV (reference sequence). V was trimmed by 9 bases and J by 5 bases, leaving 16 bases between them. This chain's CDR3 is CASSRGVRYGYTF. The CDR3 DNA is TGTGCCAGTTCCCGTGGAGTACGATATGGCTACACCTTC.

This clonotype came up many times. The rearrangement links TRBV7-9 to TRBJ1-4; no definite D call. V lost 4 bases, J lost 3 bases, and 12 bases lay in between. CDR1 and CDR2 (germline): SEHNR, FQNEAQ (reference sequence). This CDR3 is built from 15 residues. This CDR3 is CASSSLEGPNEKLFF. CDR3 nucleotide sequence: TGTGCCAGCAGCTCCCTCGAAGGGCCTAATGAAAAACTGTTTTTT.

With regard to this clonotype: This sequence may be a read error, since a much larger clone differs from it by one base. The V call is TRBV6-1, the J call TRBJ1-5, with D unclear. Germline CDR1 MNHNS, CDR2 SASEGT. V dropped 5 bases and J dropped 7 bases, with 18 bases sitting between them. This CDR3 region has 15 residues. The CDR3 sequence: CASSPTSGSGQPQHF. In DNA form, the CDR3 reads TGTGCCAGCAGTCCCACCTCAGGTTCGGGGCAGCCCCAGCATTTT.

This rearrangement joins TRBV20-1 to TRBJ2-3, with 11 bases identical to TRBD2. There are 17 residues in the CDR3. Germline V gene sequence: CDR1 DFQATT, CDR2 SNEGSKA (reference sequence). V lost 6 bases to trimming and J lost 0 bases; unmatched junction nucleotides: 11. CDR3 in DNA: TGCAGTGCAACCGAGGGACTAGCGGAGATCAGCACAGATACGCAGTATTTT. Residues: CSATEGLAEISTDTQYF.

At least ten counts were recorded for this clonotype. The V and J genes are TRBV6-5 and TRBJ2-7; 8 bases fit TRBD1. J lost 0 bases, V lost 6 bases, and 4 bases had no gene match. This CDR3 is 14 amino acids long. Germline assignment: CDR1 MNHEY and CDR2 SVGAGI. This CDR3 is CASSPDRDSYEQYF. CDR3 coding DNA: TGTGCCAGCAGCCCGGACAGGGACTCCTACGAGCAGTACTTC.

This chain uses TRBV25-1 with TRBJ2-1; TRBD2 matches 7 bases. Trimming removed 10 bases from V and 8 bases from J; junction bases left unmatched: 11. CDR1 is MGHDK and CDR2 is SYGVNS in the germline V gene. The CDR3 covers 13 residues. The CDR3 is CATTSHGFYEQFF. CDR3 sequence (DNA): TGTGCCACGACTAGCCACGGGTTCTATGAGCAGTTCTTC.

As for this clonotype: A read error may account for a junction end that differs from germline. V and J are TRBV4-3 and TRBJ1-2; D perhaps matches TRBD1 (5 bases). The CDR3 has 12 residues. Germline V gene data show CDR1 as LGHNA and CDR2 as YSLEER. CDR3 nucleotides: TGCGCCAGCAGCCAAGGGGACTATGGCTACGCCTTC. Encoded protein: CASSQGDYGYAF.

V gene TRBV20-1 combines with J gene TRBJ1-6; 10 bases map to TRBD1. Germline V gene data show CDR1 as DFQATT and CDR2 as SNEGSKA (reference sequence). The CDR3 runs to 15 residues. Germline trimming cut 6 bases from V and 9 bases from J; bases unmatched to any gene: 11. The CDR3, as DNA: TGCAGTGCGAGAATGACAGGGGGCCGGGTTTCACCCCTCCACTTT. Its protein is CSARMTGGRVSPLHF.

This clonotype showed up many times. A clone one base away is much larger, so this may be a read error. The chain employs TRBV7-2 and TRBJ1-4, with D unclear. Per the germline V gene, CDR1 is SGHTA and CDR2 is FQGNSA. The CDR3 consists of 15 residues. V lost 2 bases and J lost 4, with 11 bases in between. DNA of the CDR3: TGTGCCAGCAGCTTACGGACGGAGCTTAATGAAAAACTGTTTTTT. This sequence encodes CASSLRTELNEKLFF.

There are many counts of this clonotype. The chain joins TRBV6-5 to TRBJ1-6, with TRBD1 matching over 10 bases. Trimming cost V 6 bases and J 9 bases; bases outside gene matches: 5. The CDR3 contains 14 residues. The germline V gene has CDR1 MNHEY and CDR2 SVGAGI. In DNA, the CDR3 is TGTGCCAGCAGACTCGACAGGGGGCGTTCACCCCTCCACTTT. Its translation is CASRLDRGRSPLHF.

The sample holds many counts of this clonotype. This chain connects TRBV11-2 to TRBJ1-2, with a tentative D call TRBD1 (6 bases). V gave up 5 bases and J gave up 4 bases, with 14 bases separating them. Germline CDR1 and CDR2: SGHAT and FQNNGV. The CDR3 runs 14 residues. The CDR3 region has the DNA TGTGCCAGCAGCCTACAGGGAATGGGCTATGGCTACACCTTC. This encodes CASSLQGMGYGYTF.

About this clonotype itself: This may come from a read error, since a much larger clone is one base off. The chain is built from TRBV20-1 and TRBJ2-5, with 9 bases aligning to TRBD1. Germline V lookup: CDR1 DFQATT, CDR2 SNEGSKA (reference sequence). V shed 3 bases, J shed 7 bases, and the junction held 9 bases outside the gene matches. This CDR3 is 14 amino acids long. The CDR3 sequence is CSASRGQGSATQYF. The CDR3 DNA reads TGCAGTGCTAGCAGGGGACAGGGATCTGCGACCCAGTACTTC.

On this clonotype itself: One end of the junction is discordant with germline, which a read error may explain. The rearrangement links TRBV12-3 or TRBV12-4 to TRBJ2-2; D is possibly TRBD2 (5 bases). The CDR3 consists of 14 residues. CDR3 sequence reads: CASSFTSPSGEPLF. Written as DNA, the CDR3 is TGTGCCAGCAGCTTTACTAGTCCCTCCGGGGAGCCGCTTTTT.

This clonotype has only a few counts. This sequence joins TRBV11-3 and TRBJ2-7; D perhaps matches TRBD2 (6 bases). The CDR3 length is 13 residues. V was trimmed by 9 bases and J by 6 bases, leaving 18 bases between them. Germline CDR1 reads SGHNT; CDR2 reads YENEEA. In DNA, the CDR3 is TGTGCCAGGATAAGCGGGCTCCCCTCCGAGCAGTACTTC. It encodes CARISGLPSEQYF.

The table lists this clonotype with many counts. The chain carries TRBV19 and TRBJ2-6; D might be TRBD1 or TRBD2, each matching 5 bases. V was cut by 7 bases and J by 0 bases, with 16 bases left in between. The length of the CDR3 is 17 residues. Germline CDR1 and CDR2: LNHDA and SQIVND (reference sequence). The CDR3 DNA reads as TGTGCCAGTACCCCGAGGGGCCCGAGCTCTGGGGCCAACGTCCTGACTTTC. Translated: CASTPRGPSSGANVLTF.

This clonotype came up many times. CDR3 loop: CSAGERGETQYF. Written as DNA, the CDR3 is TGCAGCGCCGGGGAGCGGGGCGAGACCCAGTACTTC. This sequence joins TRBV29-1 and TRBJ2-5, with 7 nucleotides matching TRBD2. CDR3 length equals 12 residues. V was pared by 7 bases and J by 5 bases, with 7 bases of the junction left unmatched. CDR1 is SQVTM and CDR2 is ANQGSEA in the germline V gene. The full variable domain, rest sourced from reference TRBV29-1 and TRBJ2-5, is SAVISQKPSRDICQRGTSLTIQCQVDSQVTMMFWYRQQPGQSLTLIATANQGSEATYESGFVIDKFPISRPNLTFSTLTVSNMSPEDSSIYLCSAGERGETQYFGPGTRLLVL.

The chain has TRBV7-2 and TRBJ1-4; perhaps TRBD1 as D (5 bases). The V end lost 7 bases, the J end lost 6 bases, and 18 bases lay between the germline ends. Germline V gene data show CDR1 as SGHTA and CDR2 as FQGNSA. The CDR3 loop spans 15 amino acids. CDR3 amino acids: CASTKGTSGDEKLFF. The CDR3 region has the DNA TGTGCCAGCACCAAGGGGACTAGCGGGGATGAAAAACTGTTTTTT.

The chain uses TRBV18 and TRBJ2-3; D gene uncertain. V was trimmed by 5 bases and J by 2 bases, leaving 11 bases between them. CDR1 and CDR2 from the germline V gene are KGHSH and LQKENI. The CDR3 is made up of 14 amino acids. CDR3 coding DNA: TGTGCCAGCTCAGAGAGCTTATCCACAGATACGCAGTATTTT. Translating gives CASSESLSTDTQYF.

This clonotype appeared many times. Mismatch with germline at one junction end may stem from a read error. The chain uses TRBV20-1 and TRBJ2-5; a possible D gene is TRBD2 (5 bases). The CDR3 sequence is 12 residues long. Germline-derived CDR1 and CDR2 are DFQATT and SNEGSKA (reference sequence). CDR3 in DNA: TGCAGTGCTAATGGCCCCTTGATCACGGGAAATTTC. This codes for CSANGPLITGNF.

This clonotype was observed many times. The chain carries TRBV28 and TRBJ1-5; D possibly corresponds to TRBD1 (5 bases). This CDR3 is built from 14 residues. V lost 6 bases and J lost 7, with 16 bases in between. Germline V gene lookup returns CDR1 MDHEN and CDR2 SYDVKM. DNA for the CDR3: TGTGCCAGCAGGGGGACGGGGGTCGTGCAGCCCCAGCATTTT. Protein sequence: CASRGTGVVQPQHF.